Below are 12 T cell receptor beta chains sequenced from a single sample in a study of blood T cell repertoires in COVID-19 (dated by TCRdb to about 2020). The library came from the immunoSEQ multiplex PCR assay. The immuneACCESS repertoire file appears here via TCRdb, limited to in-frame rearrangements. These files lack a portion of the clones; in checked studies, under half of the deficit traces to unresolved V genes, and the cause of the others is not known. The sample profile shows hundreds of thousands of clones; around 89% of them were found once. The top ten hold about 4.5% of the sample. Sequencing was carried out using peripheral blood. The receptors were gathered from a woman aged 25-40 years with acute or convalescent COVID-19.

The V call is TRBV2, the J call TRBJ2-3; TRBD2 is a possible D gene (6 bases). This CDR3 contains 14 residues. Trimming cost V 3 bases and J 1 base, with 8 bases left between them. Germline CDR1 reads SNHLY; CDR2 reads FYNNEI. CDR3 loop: CASSDPSGTDTQYF. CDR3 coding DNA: TGTGCCAGCAGTGATCCTAGCGGCACAGATACGCAGTATTTT.

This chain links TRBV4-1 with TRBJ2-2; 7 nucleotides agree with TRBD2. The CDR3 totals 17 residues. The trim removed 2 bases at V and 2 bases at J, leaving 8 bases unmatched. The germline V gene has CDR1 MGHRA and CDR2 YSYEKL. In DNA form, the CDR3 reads TGCGCCAGCAGCCAACGATGGCAGGGACTAAACACCGGGGAGCTGTTTTTT. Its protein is CASSQRWQGLNTGELFF.

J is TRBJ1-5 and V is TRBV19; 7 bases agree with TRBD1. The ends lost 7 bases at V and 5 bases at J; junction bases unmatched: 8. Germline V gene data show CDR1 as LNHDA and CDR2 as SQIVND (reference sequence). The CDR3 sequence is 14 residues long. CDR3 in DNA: TGTGCCAGTAAAGGGGGACAGCGAGATCAGCCCCAGCATTTT. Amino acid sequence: CASKGGQRDQPQHF.

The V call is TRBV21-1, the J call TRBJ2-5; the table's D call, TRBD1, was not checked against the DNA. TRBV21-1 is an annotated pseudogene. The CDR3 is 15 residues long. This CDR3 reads CASTHLQGFGETQYF. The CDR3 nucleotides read TGTGCCAGCACCCACCTACAGGGATTCGGGGAGACCCAGTACTTC.

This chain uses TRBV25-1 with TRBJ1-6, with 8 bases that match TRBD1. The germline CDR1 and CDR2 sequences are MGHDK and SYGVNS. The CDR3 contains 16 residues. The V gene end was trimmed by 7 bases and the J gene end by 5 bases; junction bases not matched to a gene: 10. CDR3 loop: CASTDPRQGHNSPLHF. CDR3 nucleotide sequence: TGTGCCAGCACCGACCCACGACAGGGGCATAATTCACCCCTCCACTTT.

The CDR3 here is CASSVRGTKGKERIDTIYF. For the CDR3, the DNA is TGTGCCAGCAGCGTCAGGGGGACAAAAGGTAAGGAAAGGATAGACACCATATATTTT. The chain links TRBV9 to TRBJ1-3; 7 bases map to TRBD1. Per the germline V gene, CDR1 is SGDLS and CDR2 is YYNGEE. The CDR3 has 19 residues. Unmatched junction bases numbered 22, after V lost 2 bases and J lost 8 bases.

The chain's CDR3 is CASSQQGSYGYTF. CDR3 nucleotide sequence: TGTGCCAGTAGTCAACAGGGGAGCTATGGCTACACCTTC. The chain combines TRBV19 with TRBJ1-2, with TRBD1 identical over 7 bases. The trim removed 5 bases at V and 4 bases at J, leaving 4 bases unmatched. This CDR3 contains 13 residues. Germline CDR1 and CDR2: LNHDA and SQIVND (reference sequence).

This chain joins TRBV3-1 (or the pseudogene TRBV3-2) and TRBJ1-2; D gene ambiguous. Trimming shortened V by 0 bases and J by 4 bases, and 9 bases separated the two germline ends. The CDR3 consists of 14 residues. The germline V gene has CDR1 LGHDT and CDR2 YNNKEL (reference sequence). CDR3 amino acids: CASSQDIGGYGYTF. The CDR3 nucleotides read TGTGCCAGCAGCCAAGATATCGGAGGCTATGGCTACACCTTC.

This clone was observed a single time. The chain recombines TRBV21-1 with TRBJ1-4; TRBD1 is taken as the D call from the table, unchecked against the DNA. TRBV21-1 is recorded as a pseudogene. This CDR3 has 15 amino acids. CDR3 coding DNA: TGTGCCAGCAGCACACAGGGAAGTCTGAATGAAAAACTGTTTTTT. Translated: CASSTQGSLNEKLFF.

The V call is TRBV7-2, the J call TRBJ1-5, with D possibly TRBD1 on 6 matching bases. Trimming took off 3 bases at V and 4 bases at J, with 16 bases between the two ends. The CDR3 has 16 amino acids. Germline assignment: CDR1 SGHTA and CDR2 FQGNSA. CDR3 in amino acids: CASSFYIGTPNQPQHF. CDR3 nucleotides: TGTGCCAGCAGCTTCTACATAGGGACACCGAATCAGCCCCAGCATTTT.

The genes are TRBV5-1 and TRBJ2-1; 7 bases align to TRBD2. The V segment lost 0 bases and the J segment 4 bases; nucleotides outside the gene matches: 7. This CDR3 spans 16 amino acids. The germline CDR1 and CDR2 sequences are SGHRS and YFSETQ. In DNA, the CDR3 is TGCGCCAGCAGCTTGGGCTGGGGCGGGGGATACAATGAGCAGTTCTTC. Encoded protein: CASSLGWGGGYNEQFF.

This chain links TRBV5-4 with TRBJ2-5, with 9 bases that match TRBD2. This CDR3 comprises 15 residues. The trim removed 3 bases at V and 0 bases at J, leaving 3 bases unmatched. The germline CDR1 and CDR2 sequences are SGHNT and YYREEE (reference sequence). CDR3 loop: CASSSLAGDQETQYF. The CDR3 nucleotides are TGTGCCAGCAGCTCCTTAGCGGGGGACCAAGAGACCCAGTACTTC.